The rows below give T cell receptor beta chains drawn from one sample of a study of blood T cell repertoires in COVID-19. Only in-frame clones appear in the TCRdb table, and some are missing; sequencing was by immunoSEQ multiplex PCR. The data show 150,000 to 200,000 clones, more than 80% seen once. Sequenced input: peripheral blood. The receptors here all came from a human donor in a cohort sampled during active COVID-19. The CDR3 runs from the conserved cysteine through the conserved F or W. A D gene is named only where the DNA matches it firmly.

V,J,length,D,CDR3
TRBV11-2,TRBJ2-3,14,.,CASSLGGAGDTQYF
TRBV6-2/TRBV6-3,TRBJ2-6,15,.,CASSAYSSGANVLTF
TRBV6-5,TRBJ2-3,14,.,CASSYTPGTDTQYF
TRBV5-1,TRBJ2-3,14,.,CASSPMNRENTQYF
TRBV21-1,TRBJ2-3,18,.,CASSKEDFRDSRTDTQYF
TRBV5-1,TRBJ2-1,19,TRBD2,CASRPGTSGGLSSYNEQFF
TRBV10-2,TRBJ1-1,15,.,CAIGEGPIMNTEAFF
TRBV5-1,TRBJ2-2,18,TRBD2,CASYPGTSGGARTGELFF
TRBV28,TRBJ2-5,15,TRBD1,CASSPGQGIQETQYF
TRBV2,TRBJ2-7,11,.,CASSGSYEQYF
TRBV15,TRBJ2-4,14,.,CATSAKSTPNIQYF
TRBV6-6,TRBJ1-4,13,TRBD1,CASSGQGHEKLFF
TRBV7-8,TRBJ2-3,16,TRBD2,CASSNNAGGRTDTQYF
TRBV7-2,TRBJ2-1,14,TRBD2,CASSISGPYNEQFF
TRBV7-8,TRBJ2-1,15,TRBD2,CASSRLAGGDNEQFF
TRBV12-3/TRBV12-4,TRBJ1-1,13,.,CANTFGTNTEAFF
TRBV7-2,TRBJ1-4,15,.,CASSVAGSQSEKLFF
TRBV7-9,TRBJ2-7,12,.,CASTREVGEQYF
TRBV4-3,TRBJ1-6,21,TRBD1,CASSQDLPGQLYSFENSPLHF
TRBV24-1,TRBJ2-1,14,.,CATSDAGPNNEQFF
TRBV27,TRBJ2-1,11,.,CASRWTGEQFF
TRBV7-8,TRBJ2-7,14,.,CASSLSRDYYEQYF
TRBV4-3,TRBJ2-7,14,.,CASSQVLGAGEQYF
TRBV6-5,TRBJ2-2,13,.,CASSYSSTGELFF
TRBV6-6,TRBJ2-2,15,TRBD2,CASSPPSGGARELFF
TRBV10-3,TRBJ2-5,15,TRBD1,CAISQGVRERETQYF
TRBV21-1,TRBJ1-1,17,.,CASSKGGLRRGNTEAFF
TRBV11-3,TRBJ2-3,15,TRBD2,CASSPGLASTDTQYF
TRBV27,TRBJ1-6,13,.,CASRSGTSSPLHF
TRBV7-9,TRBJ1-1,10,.,CASSRTEAFF
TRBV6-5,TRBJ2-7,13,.,CASSPGTILEQYF
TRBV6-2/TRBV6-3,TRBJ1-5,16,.,CASSQHGVDSNQPQHF
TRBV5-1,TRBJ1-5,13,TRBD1,CASSGQGGQPQHF
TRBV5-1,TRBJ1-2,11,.,CASSSGSGYTF
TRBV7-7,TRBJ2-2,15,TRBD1,CASSLRTGNTGELFF
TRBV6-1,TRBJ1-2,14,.,CASSEARQSYGYTF
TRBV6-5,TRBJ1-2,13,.,CASRRQPAGGYTF
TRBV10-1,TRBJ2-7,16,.,CASSELESHGIYEQYF
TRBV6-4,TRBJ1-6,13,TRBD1,CASSEGQNSPLHF
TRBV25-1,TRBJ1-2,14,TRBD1,CASIGTGVNYGYTF
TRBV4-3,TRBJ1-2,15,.,CASSQDPDSENGYTF
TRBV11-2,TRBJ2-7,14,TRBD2,CASSLGGGPYEQYF
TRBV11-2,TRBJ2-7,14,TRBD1,CASSYRGLPYEQYF
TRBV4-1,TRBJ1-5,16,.,CASSQEFTGIGQPQHF
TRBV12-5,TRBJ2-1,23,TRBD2,CASGFFLGLAGEGVGFSYNEQFF
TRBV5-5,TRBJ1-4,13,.,CASSLSLNEKLFF
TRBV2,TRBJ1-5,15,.,CASSAYRAGNQPQHF
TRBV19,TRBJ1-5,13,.,CASSILVDQPQHF
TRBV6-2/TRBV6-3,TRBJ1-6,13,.,CASSLIEGSPLHF
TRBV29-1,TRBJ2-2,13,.,CSVEVSGVTELFF